The rows below give T cell receptor beta chains drawn from one sample of a study of patients and donors after allogeneic stem cell transplantation. TCRdb called the RT-PCR reads again in MiXCR, with one record for every CDR3 protein. The table has about 210,000 distinct CDR3 sequences, around 40% seen once. Sequencing was done on a sample of blood, either unsorted or a sorted T cell fraction (not recorded which). These receptor sequences come from a human donor who was either an allogeneic HSCT recipient or a stem cell or donor lymphocyte infusion donor (not recorded which). It is not recorded whose cells these are; they may come from a transplant donor. CDR3s include the opening cysteine and the closing phenylalanine or tryptophan. D genes are given only for firm matches. Size is omitted from some rows. Given values are once, few, many or a class for expanded clones.

TGTGCCATCAGCCTGGGACAGGGGGCCTCTGGGGCCAACGTCCTGACTTTC | CAISLGQGASGANVLTF | TRBJ2-6 | TRBD1 | TRBV10-3 | few
TGTGCCAGCAGTGAACGGTGGGAGCTTGGCTACACCTTC | CASSERWELGYTF | TRBJ1-2 | . | TRBV25-1 | few
TGTGCCAGCAGCCCGCAGGGAGGGTATAATTCACCCCTCCACTTT | CASSPQGGYNSPLHF | TRBJ1-6 | . | TRBV7-2 | many
TGTGCCAGCAGGAGGGGACGGGGGACCATGGACTATGGCTACACCTTC | CASRRGRGTMDYGYTF | TRBJ1-2 | . | TRBV7-9 | .
TGTGCCAGCAGCTTAGGGACTGACCATAATTCACCCCTCCACTTT | CASSLGTDHNSPLHF | TRBJ1-6 | . | TRBV7-6 | .
TGTGCCATCCCCGGGACAGGGGTGTTATATAATTCACCCCTCCACTTT | CAIPGTGVLYNSPLHF | TRBJ1-6 | TRBD1 | TRBV2 | few
TGTGCCAGCAGCCGACGGACGATCTTAGAGACCCAGTACTTC | CASSRRTILETQYF | TRBJ2-5 | . | TRBV7-9 | .
TGCAGTGCTCTTAACCCCCGGGGGAACACAGATACGCAGTATTTT | CSALNPRGNTDTQYF | TRBJ2-3 | . | TRBV20-1 | .
TGTGCCAGCAGGTCTAGCGGGGGCCGCTCCTACAATGAGCAGTTCTTC | CASRSSGGRSYNEQFF | TRBJ2-1 | TRBD2 | TRBV2 | .
TGCAGTGCCATGAGCCGGGATAAGACAGATACGCAGTATTTT | CSAMSRDKTDTQYF | TRBJ2-3 | . | TRBV20-1 | few
TGTGCCAGCAGCCCTACCGACAGGGGTGGAAGAGGCTACACCTTC | CASSPTDRGGRGYTF | TRBJ1-2 | TRBD1 | TRBV6-5 | once
TGTGCCAGCAGTTTGGTCGGTCGATTAGCCAAAAACATTCAGTACTTC | CASSLVGRLAKNIQYF | TRBJ2-4 | . | TRBV28 | .
TGTGCCAGCAGCCGCTCCGTGAACACTGAAGCTTTCTTT | CASSRSVNTEAFF | TRBJ1-1 | . | TRBV7-2 | .
TGTGCCAGCTCACCCGGCCCCCGGACTTCCACTGAAGCTTTCTTT | CASSPGPRTSTEAFF | TRBJ1-1 | . | TRBV18 | .
TGCGCCAGCAGCCAGGATATTGCCGGTTCCTACAATGAGCAGTTCTTC | CASSQDIAGSYNEQFF | TRBJ2-1 | . | TRBV4-3 | once
TGCGCCAGCAGTCTAAAGTCAGTCGCCGGTGTAGGTGGCTACACCTTC | CASSLKSVAGVGGYTF | TRBJ1-2 | . | TRBV5-1 | .
TGTGCCAGCAGCCCCTATGAGGGTGGTGAGCAGTTCTTC | CASSPYEGGEQFF | TRBJ2-1 | . | TRBV7-9 | few